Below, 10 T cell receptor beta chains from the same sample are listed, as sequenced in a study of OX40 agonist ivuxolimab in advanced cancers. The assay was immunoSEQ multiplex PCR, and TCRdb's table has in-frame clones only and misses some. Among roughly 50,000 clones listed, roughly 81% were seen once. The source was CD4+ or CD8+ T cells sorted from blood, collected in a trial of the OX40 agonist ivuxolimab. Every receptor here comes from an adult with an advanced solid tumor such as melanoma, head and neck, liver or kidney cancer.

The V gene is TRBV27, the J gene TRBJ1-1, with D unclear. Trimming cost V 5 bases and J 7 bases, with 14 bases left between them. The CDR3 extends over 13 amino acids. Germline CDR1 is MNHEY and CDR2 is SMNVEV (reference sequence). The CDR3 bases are TGTGCCAGCAGTCCGACGGATGTTATTGAAGCTTTCTTT. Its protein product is CASSPTDVIEAFF.

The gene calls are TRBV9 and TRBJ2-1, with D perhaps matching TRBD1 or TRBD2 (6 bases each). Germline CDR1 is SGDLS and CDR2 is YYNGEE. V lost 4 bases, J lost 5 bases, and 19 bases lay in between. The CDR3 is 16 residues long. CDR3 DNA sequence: TGTGCCAGCAGCCCTCGAGAGGGGGGAACTAACAATGAGCAGTTCTTC. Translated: CASSPREGGTNNEQFF.

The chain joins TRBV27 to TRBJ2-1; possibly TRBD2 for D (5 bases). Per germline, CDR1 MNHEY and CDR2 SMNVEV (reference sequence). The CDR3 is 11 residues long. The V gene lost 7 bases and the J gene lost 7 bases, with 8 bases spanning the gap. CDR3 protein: CASNEGNEQFF. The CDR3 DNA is TGTGCCAGCAATGAGGGAAATGAGCAGTTCTTC.

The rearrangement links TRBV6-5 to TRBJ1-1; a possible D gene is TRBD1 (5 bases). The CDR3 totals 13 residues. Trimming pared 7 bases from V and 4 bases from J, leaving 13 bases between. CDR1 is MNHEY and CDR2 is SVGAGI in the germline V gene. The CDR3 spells CASNRGRATEAFF. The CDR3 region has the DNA TGTGCCAGCAACCGGGGGAGGGCCACTGAAGCTTTCTTT.

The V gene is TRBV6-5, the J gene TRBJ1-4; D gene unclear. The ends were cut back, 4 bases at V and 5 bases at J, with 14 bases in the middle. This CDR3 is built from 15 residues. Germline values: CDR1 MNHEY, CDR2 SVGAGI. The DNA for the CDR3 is TGTGCCAGCAGTTTGGAGAGAACATCGAATGAAAAACTGTTTTTT. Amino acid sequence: CASSLERTSNEKLFF.

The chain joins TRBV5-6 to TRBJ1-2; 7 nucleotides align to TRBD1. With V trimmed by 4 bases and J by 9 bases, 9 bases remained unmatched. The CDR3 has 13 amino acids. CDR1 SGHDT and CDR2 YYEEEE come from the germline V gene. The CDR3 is CASSTRQGRSYTF. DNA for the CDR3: TGTGCCAGCAGCACAAGACAGGGTAGGAGCTACACCTTC.

CDR3 bases: TGTGCCAGCAGTTACTCGATTAGCGGCTCCTACGAGCAGTACTTC. Translated: CASSYSISGSYEQYF. The V and J genes are TRBV6-6 and TRBJ2-7, with D perhaps TRBD2 (6 bases). Trimming stripped 0 bases from V and 0 bases from J, with 9 bases between. Looked up from germline, CDR1 is MNHNY and CDR2 is SVGAGI (reference sequence). The CDR3 runs to 15 residues.

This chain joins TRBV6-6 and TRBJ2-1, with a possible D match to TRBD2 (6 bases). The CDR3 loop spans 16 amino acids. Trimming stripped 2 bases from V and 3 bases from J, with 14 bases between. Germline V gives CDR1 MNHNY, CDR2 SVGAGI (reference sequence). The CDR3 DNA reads TGTGCCAGCAGTTACGGGACTTCCATCCTCTACAATGAGCAGTTCTTC. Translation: CASSYGTSILYNEQFF.

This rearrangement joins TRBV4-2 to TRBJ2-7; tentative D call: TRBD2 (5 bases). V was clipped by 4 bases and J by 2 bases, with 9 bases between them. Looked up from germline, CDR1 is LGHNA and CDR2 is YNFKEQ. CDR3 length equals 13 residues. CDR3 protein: CASSRRETYEQYF. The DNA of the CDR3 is TGTGCCAGCAGCCGTCGGGAAACCTACGAGCAGTACTTC.

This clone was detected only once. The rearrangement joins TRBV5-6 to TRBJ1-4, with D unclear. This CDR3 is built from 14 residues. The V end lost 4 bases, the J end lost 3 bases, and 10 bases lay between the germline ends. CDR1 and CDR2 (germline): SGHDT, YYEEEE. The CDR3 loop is CASSPAWSNEKLFF. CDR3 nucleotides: TGTGCCAGCAGCCCGGCGTGGTCTAATGAAAAACTGTTTTTT.